Below, 18 T cell receptor beta chains from the same sample are listed, as sequenced in a study of blood T cell repertoires in COVID-19. Profiling relied on immunoSEQ multiplex PCR, and the TCRdb table lists in-frame clones only, not all of them. The sample records approximately 300,000 clones, 80% to 90% being singletons. The sample taken for sequencing was PBMCs or T cells enriched from blood (not recorded which). The receptors were sampled from a woman in her twenties or thirties who had recovered from COVID-19.

The gene calls are TRBV28 and TRBJ2-7; D might be TRBD2 (5 bases). V lost 6 bases to trimming and J lost 2 bases, with 20 bases between them. Germline V gene sequence: CDR1 MDHEN, CDR2 SYDVKM. The CDR3 length is 16 residues. The CDR3: CASRDPPGVGPYEQYF. The CDR3 DNA is TGTGCCAGCAGAGACCCACCCGGGGTTGGACCCTACGAGCAGTACTTC.

Details on this clone: This sample also contains other DNA sequences that code for the same CDR3. V and J are TRBV18 and TRBJ1-3, with D hard to call. V was cut by 3 bases and J by 0 bases, with 6 bases left in between. The CDR3 sequence is 14 residues long. Germline values: CDR1 KGHSH, CDR2 LQKENI. The CDR3: CASSPASSGNTIYF. In DNA, the CDR3 is TGTGCCAGCTCACCTGCCAGCTCTGGAAACACCATATATTTT.

V usage is TRBV7-9 and J usage is TRBJ1-2; TRBD1 might be the D (6 bases). Per germline, CDR1 SEHNR and CDR2 FQNEAQ (reference sequence). V was pared by 5 bases and J by 4 bases, with 11 bases between. This CDR3 is built from 13 residues. The CDR3 bases are TGTGCCAGCAGCCTCACAGGGAGCTATGGCTACACCTTC. Encoded protein: CASSLTGSYGYTF.

J is TRBJ1-5 and V is TRBV6-1, with D perhaps matching TRBD1 (6 bases). The CDR3 sequence is 16 residues long. V lost 4 bases and J 4 bases, leaving 17 bases between the germline ends. Looked up from germline, CDR1 is MNHNS and CDR2 is SASEGT. The CDR3 protein is CASSARRTATNQPQHF. The CDR3 nucleotides are TGTGCCAGCAGTGCAAGAAGGACAGCCACTAATCAGCCCCAGCATTTT.

This rearrangement joins TRBV11-2 to TRBJ1-1; 8 bases fit TRBD1. The CDR3 contains 15 residues. The germline gives CDR1 SGHAT, CDR2 FQNNGV. V was pared by 1 base and J by 0 bases, with 1 base of the junction left unmatched. In DNA, the CDR3 is TGTGCCAGCAGCTTAGGACAGGGGATGAACACTGAAGCTTTCTTT. Translation: CASSLGQGMNTEAFF.

The V call is TRBV5-4, the J call TRBJ1-3; D remains unclear. The CDR3 consists of 15 residues. Trimming took 0 bases from V and 2 from J, leaving 9 bases between them. Germline values: CDR1 SGHNT, CDR2 YYREEE (reference sequence). CDR3 region: CASSLASGAGNTIYF. As DNA, the CDR3 is TGTGCCAGCAGCTTGGCCTCCGGGGCTGGAAACACCATATATTTT.

The chain combines TRBV7-8 with TRBJ1-2, with TRBD1 identical over 8 bases. The germline V gene encodes CDR1 SGHVS and CDR2 FQNEAQ. The V segment lost 2 bases and the J segment 2 bases; nucleotides outside the gene matches: 4. CDR3 length: 15 residues. This CDR3 is CASSLFRQGNYGYTF. The CDR3 bases are TGTGCCAGCAGCTTATTTCGACAGGGGAACTATGGCTACACCTTC.

This chain joins TRBV28 and TRBJ2-7; TRBD2 matches at 8 bases. Germline V gene lookup returns CDR1 MDHEN and CDR2 SYDVKM. Trimming took 6 bases from V and 0 from J; bases not matched to a gene: 4. The CDR3 is 14 amino acids. CDR3 loop: CASRESGSSYEQYF. Here the CDR3 DNA reads TGTGCCAGCAGAGAAAGCGGGAGCTCCTACGAGCAGTACTTC. Combining the CDR3 with reference TRBV28 and TRBJ2-7 gives the whole variable domain DVKVTQSSRYLVKRTGEKVFLECVQDMDHENMFWYRQDPGLGLRLIYFSYDVKMKEKGDIPEGYSVSREKKERFSLILESASTNQTSMYLCASRESGSSYEQYFGPGTRLTVT.

The CDR3 DNA follows: TGTGCCAGCAGACCCGGGACAGGAAGCTATGGCTACACCTTC. Translation: CASRPGTGSYGYTF. The V call is TRBV28, the J call TRBJ1-2; TRBD1 aligns across 8 bases. Germline-derived CDR1 and CDR2 are MDHEN and SYDVKM. The CDR3 runs 14 residues. V lost 6 bases and J lost 4; bases outside the gene matches: 7.

Only a few counts were recorded for this clone. The V call is TRBV7-9, the J call TRBJ2-2, with D unresolved. Germline loops: CDR1 SEHNR, CDR2 FQNEAQ (reference sequence). Trimming shortened V by 5 bases and J by 3 bases, and 4 bases separated the two germline ends. The CDR3 extends over 12 amino acids. CDR3 protein: CASSLDTGELFF. The CDR3 coding sequence is TGTGCCAGCAGCCTCGACACCGGGGAGCTGTTTTTT.

The rearrangement uses TRBV10-3 and TRBJ1-1; 10 bases fit TRBD1. V was pared by 3 bases and J by 5 bases, with 6 bases of the junction left unmatched. The CDR3 is 15 amino acids. The germline V gene encodes CDR1 ENHRY and CDR2 SYGVKD. CDR3 in DNA: TGTGCCATCAGTGAACCAGGACAGGGGGTAACTGAAGCTTTCTTT. Translating it yields CAISEPGQGVTEAFF.

The chain couples TRBV5-1 to TRBJ2-4, with D maybe TRBD2 (5 bases). The CDR3 runs 15 residues. Trimming shortened V by 5 bases and J by 8 bases, and 20 bases separated the two germline ends. Looked up from germline, CDR1 is SGHRS and CDR2 is YFSETQ. The CDR3 is CASRIGSPMVDIQYF. In DNA, the CDR3 is TGCGCCAGCAGGATTGGGAGCCCTATGGTAGACATTCAGTACTTC.

This clone has only one observation. The rearrangement links TRBV6-6 to TRBJ1-3, with D perhaps matching TRBD1 (5 bases). From germline, CDR1 is MNHNY and CDR2 SVGAGI (reference sequence). The CDR3 runs to 15 residues. V lost 7 bases, J lost 4 bases, and 17 bases lay in between. The DNA for the CDR3 is TGTGCCAGCATTACGCTAGGGGCCCGCGGAAACACCATATATTTT. Translation: CASITLGARGNTIYF.

This sequence joins TRBV5-8 and TRBJ1-4, with no clear D. Germline-derived CDR1 and CDR2 are SGHTS and YDEGEE. CDR3 length equals 13 residues. V gave up 3 bases and J gave up 3 bases, with 6 bases separating them. The DNA of the CDR3 is TGTGCCAGCAGCTCGCGATCTAATGAAAAACTGTTTTTT. It encodes CASSSRSNEKLFF.

The chain carries TRBV7-2 and TRBJ2-7, with 11 nucleotides matching TRBD2. Trimming took 4 bases from V and 2 from J; bases not matched to a gene: 1. Germline V CDR1 and CDR2: SGHTA, FQGNSA. The CDR3 extends over 14 amino acids. DNA of the CDR3: TGTGCCAGCAGCTCTAGCGGGGGGACCTACGAGCAGTACTTC. Encoded protein: CASSSSGGTYEQYF. The whole variable domain, remainder taken from reference TRBV7-2 and TRBJ2-7, is GAGVSQSPSNKVTEKGKDVELRCDPISGHTALYWYRQSLGQGLEFLIYFQGNSAPDKSGLPSDRFSAERTGGSVSTLTIQRTQQEDSAVYLCASSSSGGTYEQYFGPGTRLTVT.

This clone was recorded only once. This chain connects TRBV27 to TRBJ1-2; D might be TRBD1 (5 bases). Germline-derived CDR1 and CDR2 are MNHEY and SMNVEV (reference sequence). The length of the CDR3 is 13 residues. V was trimmed by 3 bases and J by 8 bases, leaving 13 bases between them. CDR3 in amino acids: CASSLEGIRGYTF. DNA for the CDR3: TGTGCCAGCAGTTTGGAGGGGATCCGGGGCTACACCTTC.

The CDR3 DNA is TGTGCCAGCAGATCTTCGACAGGGTCTAATGAAAAACTGTTTTTT. Residues: CASRSSTGSNEKLFF. The rearrangement joins TRBV28 to TRBJ1-4, with TRBD1 matching over 7 bases. Losses at the gene ends were 6 bases for V and 3 bases for J; bases not matched to a gene: 7. CDR1 MDHEN and CDR2 SYDVKM come from the germline V gene. CDR3 size: 15 residues.

The J gene is TRBJ1-4, the V gene TRBV6-1; 10 bases are a match to TRBD1. The CDR3 is 15 amino acids. Looked up from germline, CDR1 is MNHNS and CDR2 is SASEGT. The ends lost 3 bases at V and 7 bases at J; junction bases unmatched: 5. CDR3 bases: TGTGCCAGCAGTGACGGACAGGGGGTCGGTGAAAAACTGTTTTTT. Its protein product is CASSDGQGVGEKLFF.